This passage covers 11 T cell receptor beta chains from one sample sequenced in a study of T-cell reconstitution after alpha-beta-depleted transplantation in children. Unique molecular identifiers were built into the TCRbeta library. TCRdb itself ran the PCR reads through MiXCR, one entry per CDR3 protein. The table shows 450,000 to 600,000 distinct CDR3 sequences, with 10% to 15% occurring only once. Sequenced here: PBMCs, mostly from graft donor cells, sampled 360 days after TCRalphabeta/CD19-depleted stem cell transplant. Receptor source: a male patient aged 10 to 17 who had a stem cell transplant for acute myeloid leukemia, so the T cells may come from the graft donor.

Of note for this clonotype: Germline is not matched at one junction end, which may reflect a read error. The J gene is TRBJ2-7, the V gene TRBV24-1; D gene uncertain. The CDR3 sequence is 12 residues long. In germline, CDR1 is KGHDR, CDR2 SFDVKD. CDR3 amino acids: CATSARGHEQYF. In DNA form, the CDR3 reads TGCGCCACCAGTGCCAGAGGCCACGAGCAGTACTTC.

This clonotype has just a few counts. The CDR3 loop is CASSISGSRYEQYF. The CDR3 DNA sequence: TGTGCCAGTAGTATCAGCGGGAGTCGATACGAGCAGTACTTC. The J gene is TRBJ2-7, the V gene TRBV19; 8 bases fit TRBD2. The junction had 5 bases not matched to a gene; V was cut back by 3 bases and J by 4 bases. The CDR3 loop spans 14 amino acids. Germline values: CDR1 LNHDA, CDR2 SQIVND (reference sequence). The full variable domain, in which reference TRBV19 and TRBJ2-7 provide the parts outside the CDR3, is DGGITQSPKYLFRKEGQNVTLSCEQNLNHDAMYWYRQDPGQGLRLIYYSQIVNDFQKGDIAEGYSVSREKKESFPLTVTSAQKNPTAFYLCASSISGSRYEQYFGPGTRLTVT.

The rearrangement uses TRBV7-2 and TRBJ2-1; possible D gene TRBD2, 7 bases. Trimming took 2 bases from V and 9 from J, leaving 20 bases between them. This CDR3 region has 16 residues. CDR1 and CDR2 from the germline V gene are SGHTA and FQGNSA. The CDR3 DNA follows: TGTGCCAGCAGCTTACAGAGGGGGAGCGGGAAGGTTGAGCAGTTCTTC. This codes for CASSLQRGSGKVEQFF.

This clonotype has more than one count but fewer than ten. The CDR3 is CASSPWWVAGETQYF. For the CDR3, the DNA is TGCGCCAGCAGTCCCTGGTGGGTAGCGGGAGAGACCCAGTACTTC. This chain links TRBV5-1 with TRBJ2-5; 7 bases are shared with TRBD2. Germline values: CDR1 SGHRS, CDR2 YFSETQ. The CDR3 contains 15 residues. Trimming at V came to 5 bases and at J to 4 bases, leaving 11 bases not matched to a gene.

In DNA, the CDR3 is TGTGCTAGTGGGGGGATCGACGGGAGGTCGAATGAGCAGTTCTTC. Its translation is CASGGIDGRSNEQFF. The chain combines TRBV12-5 with TRBJ2-1, with TRBD2 identical over 7 bases. V dropped 6 bases and J dropped 7; count of bases not matched to a gene: 12. The CDR3 spans 15 residues. In germline, CDR1 is LGHNT, CDR2 FRNRAP.

Here the CDR3 reads CASSWDRDGAMLFF. The CDR3 nucleotides read TGTGCCAGCAGCTGGGACAGGGACGGTGCGATGCTGTTTTTT. This chain connects TRBV5-5 to TRBJ2-2; TRBD1 aligns across 9 bases. V shed 3 bases and J 13 bases; nucleotides not matched to a gene: 10. Germline V CDR1 and CDR2: SGHKS, YYEKEE (reference sequence). The CDR3 is 14 residues long.

Ten or more counts support this clonotype. V is TRBV29-1 and J is TRBJ2-7; 9 nucleotides match TRBD2. V was clipped by 3 bases and J by 3 bases; unmatched bases: 6. Germline V gene sequence: CDR1 SQVTM, CDR2 ANQGSEA. The CDR3 has 14 amino acids. The CDR3 here is CSVEGAGGIYEQYF. CDR3 coding DNA: TGCAGCGTTGAGGGTGCGGGAGGGATCTACGAGCAGTACTTC.

On this clonotype: This may stem from a read error, because a much larger clone lies one nucleotide away. The chain has TRBV29-1 and TRBJ1-2; D is ambiguous. Germline CDR1 is SQVTM and CDR2 is ANQGSEA. This CDR3 region has 12 residues. The CDR3 sequence: CSVAGANYGDTF. CDR3 nucleotide sequence: TGCAGCGTTGCGGGCGCCAACTATGGCGACACCTTC.

The rearrangement uses TRBV5-1 and TRBJ2-7, with D unresolved. V dropped 7 bases and J dropped 1 base, with 9 bases sitting between them. The CDR3 runs 12 residues. The V gene's germline CDR1 is SGHRS and CDR2 YFSETQ. Written as DNA, the CDR3 is TGCGCCAGCGGGTCCGGGTCCTACGAGCAGTACTTC. Its protein product is CASGSGSYEQYF.

This clonotype was picked up a small number of times. The chain joins TRBV6-2 or TRBV6-3 to TRBJ2-5; possibly TRBD2 for D (6 bases). This CDR3 region has 13 residues. Per the germline V gene, CDR1 is MNHEY and CDR2 is SVGEGT. V was pared by 6 bases and J by 2 bases, with 10 bases between. CDR3 region: CASRRRVQETQYF. The CDR3 nucleotides read TGTGCCAGCAGGAGGAGGGTACAAGAGACCCAGTACTTC.

This clonotype came up a few times. V and J are TRBV29-1 and TRBJ2-7; TRBD2 is a possible D gene (5 bases). The CDR3 has 14 residues. Germline loops: CDR1 SQVTM, CDR2 ANQGSEA. Trimming took 5 bases from V and 5 from J, leaving 19 bases between them. CDR3 nucleotides: TGCAGCGTTACAGAACTAGGGAGAGGGAACGAGCAGTACTTC. It translates to CSVTELGRGNEQYF.